One and the same sample provided the 21 T cell receptor beta chains below, sequenced in a study of shared clonotypes between healthy human individuals. The method was immunoSEQ multiplex PCR; TCRdb's version includes in-frame clones alone and lacks a portion of them. The sample lists 2 million to 2.5 million clones; about 92% were seen once. Sequenced input: naive CD4+ T cells from PBMCs. Documented subset: CD45RA+ positively selected. The receptors were sampled from a man aged 18 to 30 in good health. Some clones in this sample may be carry-over from other donors' samples.

A word on this clone: This sample also contains other DNA sequences that code for the same CDR3. DNA of the CDR3: TGTGCCAGCAGTTTCTCAGGGGCCGGCTACACCTTC. Amino acids: CASSFSGAGYTF. The chain carries TRBV28 and TRBJ1-2, with D perhaps matching TRBD1 (6 bases). The CDR3 consists of 12 residues. Germline values: CDR1 MDHEN, CDR2 SYDVKM. Trimming removed 3 bases from V and 8 bases from J, with 10 bases in between.

This clone has a single count. This chain joins TRBV5-1 and TRBJ2-7, with TRBD1 matching over 7 bases. Germline loops: CDR1 SGHRS, CDR2 YFSETQ. The CDR3 spans 14 residues. J was trimmed by 1 base and V by 4 bases; bases with no gene match: 5. CDR3 DNA: TGCGCCAGCAGCACCCCGGGACAGTCCTACGAGCAGTACTTC. Its protein product is CASSTPGQSYEQYF.

The chain combines TRBV5-1 with TRBJ2-2; 10 bases are shared with TRBD1. V lost 0 bases, J lost 5 bases, and 7 bases stayed unmatched. The germline V gene has CDR1 SGHRS and CDR2 YFSETQ. This CDR3 spans 17 amino acids. CDR3 residues: CASSLDSRQGATGELFF. Written as DNA, the CDR3 is TGCGCCAGCAGCTTGGACAGTAGACAGGGGGCTACCGGGGAGCTGTTTTTT.

V and J are TRBV4-2 and TRBJ2-7, with TRBD2 identical over 9 bases. Germline values: CDR1 LGHNA, CDR2 YNFKEQ. The CDR3 spans 18 residues. J gave up 1 base and V 2 bases, and 12 bases lay outside the gene matches. The CDR3 loop is CASSQSRRGGRWSYEQYF. Here the CDR3 DNA reads TGTGCCAGCAGCCAATCGCGGCGGGGGGGGAGGTGGTCCTACGAGCAGTACTTC.

The chain has TRBV7-9 and TRBJ2-7; D possibly corresponds to TRBD2 (6 bases). V was pared by 3 bases and J by 3 bases, with 6 bases between. The CDR3 sequence is 12 residues long. The germline V gene encodes CDR1 SEHNR and CDR2 FQNEAQ (reference sequence). The CDR3 DNA follows: TGTGCCAGCAGCTTGGACTACTACGAGCAGTACTTC. This sequence encodes CASSLDYYEQYF.

The chain employs TRBV27 and TRBJ1-1, with 11 bases aligning to TRBD1. V gave up 4 bases and J gave up 5 bases; unmatched junction bases: 6. The CDR3 loop spans 15 amino acids. Germline V gene lookup returns CDR1 MNHEY and CDR2 SMNVEV (reference sequence). The CDR3 DNA reads TGTGCCAGCAGTTCAAGGACAGGGGGCTGGACTGAAGCTTTCTTT. Protein sequence: CASSSRTGGWTEAFF.

The chain has TRBV9 and TRBJ1-1, with 8 bases identical to TRBD1. This CDR3 has 15 amino acids. V lost 3 bases to trimming and J lost 3 bases; unmatched junction nucleotides: 7. Germline V gene lookup returns CDR1 SGDLS and CDR2 YYNGEE. DNA for the CDR3: TGTGCCAGCAGCGCGGGACAGGTATGGGACACTGAAGCTTTCTTT. This sequence encodes CASSAGQVWDTEAFF. Variable domain in full (rest from reference TRBV9 and TRBJ1-1): DSGVTQTPKHLITATGQRVTLRCSPRSGDLSVYWYQQSLDQGLQFLIQYYNGEERAKGNILERFSAQQFPDLHSELNLSSLELGDSALYFCASSAGQVWDTEAFFGQGTRLTVV.

The gene calls are TRBV4-1 and TRBJ2-3, with D perhaps TRBD2 (6 bases). Trimming cost V 5 bases and J 6 bases, with 15 bases left between them. This CDR3 contains 14 residues. Germline values: CDR1 MGHRA, CDR2 YSYEKL. The CDR3 DNA is TGCGCCAGCAGCTTGGGGCCTAGCGTGGATACGCAGTATTTT. The encoded protein is CASSLGPSVDTQYF.

The V and J genes are TRBV18 and TRBJ1-1, with D hard to call. The CDR3 sequence is 15 residues long. Germline V lookup: CDR1 KGHSH, CDR2 LQKENI. Trimming took 3 bases from V and 3 from J, leaving 14 bases between them. CDR3 residues: CASSPSGRLDTEAFF. CDR3 DNA: TGTGCCAGCTCACCCTCGGGCAGGTTGGACACTGAAGCTTTCTTT.

The chain combines TRBV27 with TRBJ2-7; D perhaps matches TRBD1 (6 bases). Germline assignment: CDR1 MNHEY and CDR2 SMNVEV (reference sequence). V lost 5 bases, J lost 3 bases, and 14 bases lay in between. The CDR3 contains 14 residues. CDR3 nucleotide sequence: TGTGCCAGCAGTCCCGGACAGTGGAACTACGAGCAGTACTTC. It encodes CASSPGQWNYEQYF.

The V call is TRBV7-9, the J call TRBJ2-7, with TRBD2 matching over 11 bases. The CDR3 is made up of 16 amino acids. Germline CDR1 and CDR2: SEHNR and FQNEAQ (reference sequence). The J segment lost 2 bases and the V segment lost 5 bases, leaving 8 bases of the junction unmatched. In DNA form, the CDR3 reads TGTGCCAGCAGCCAAGGACTAGCGGGTCCGCCCTACGAGCAGTACTTC. Protein product: CASSQGLAGPPYEQYF.

The chain carries TRBV7-2 and TRBJ2-7, with D possibly called TRBD1 or TRBD2 (5 bases each). Trimming removed 5 bases at V and 2 bases at J, with 16 bases between. The CDR3 loop spans 15 amino acids. Looked up from germline, CDR1 is SGHTA and CDR2 is FQGNSA. For the CDR3, the DNA is TGTGCCAGCAGCCCCTCCGGGACGCCGCCCTACGAGCAGTACTTC. It yields the protein CASSPSGTPPYEQYF.

V is TRBV27 and J is TRBJ2-5, with D unclear. Germline assignment: CDR1 MNHEY and CDR2 SMNVEV (reference sequence). This CDR3 region has 17 residues. The V end was cut by 3 bases, the J end by 0 bases, with 17 bases between. The CDR3 bases are TGTGCCAGCAGTTTCCGGCCCCCTGGCTTGTACCAAGAGACCCAGTACTTC. The encoded protein is CASSFRPPGLYQETQYF.

The chain couples TRBV5-1 to TRBJ2-3; no reliable D call. Trimming pared 0 bases from V and 1 base from J, leaving 12 bases between. Looked up from germline, CDR1 is SGHRS and CDR2 is YFSETQ. CDR3 size: 16 residues. CDR3 DNA sequence: TGCGCCAGCAGCTTGGGGCTGTTCCTCGGCACAGATACGCAGTATTTT. Amino acid sequence: CASSLGLFLGTDTQYF. Full variable domain (missing parts from reference TRBV5-1 and TRBJ2-3): KAGVTQTPRYLIKTRGQQVTLSCSPISGHRSVSWYQQTPGQGLQFLFEYFSETQRNKGNFPGRFSGRQFSNSRSEMNVSTLELGDSALYLCASSLGLFLGTDTQYFGPGTRLTVL.

A few counts support this clone. This chain connects TRBV19 to TRBJ1-5; no firm D call. The V end lost 0 bases, the J end lost 4 bases, and 4 bases lay between the germline ends. The CDR3 runs to 13 residues. The V gene's germline CDR1 is LNHDA and CDR2 SQIVND (reference sequence). In DNA form, the CDR3 reads TGTGCCAGTAGTATAGATGAAAATCAGCCCCAGCATTTT. Protein product: CASSIDENQPQHF.

The CDR3 bases are TGTGCCAGCAGCTCCCGACCCACCAATCAGCCCCAGCATTTT. Translating gives CASSSRPTNQPQHF. V gene TRBV5-4 combines with J gene TRBJ1-5; unclear D gene. Trimming shortened V by 3 bases and J by 3 bases, and 10 bases separated the two germline ends. The CDR3 runs 14 residues. CDR1 SGHNT and CDR2 YYREEE come from the germline V gene (reference sequence).

The chain couples TRBV10-3 to TRBJ2-1, with D tentatively TRBD2 (6 bases). Trimming took 3 bases from V and 2 from J, leaving 14 bases between them. The germline V gene encodes CDR1 ENHRY and CDR2 SYGVKD. The CDR3 runs 16 residues. The CDR3 DNA reads as TGTGCCATCAGTGACCCCGGGACTTTCGCCTACAATGAGCAGTTCTTC. Translation gives CAISDPGTFAYNEQFF.

The chain links TRBV5-4 to TRBJ2-2; 9 nucleotides align to TRBD2. Germline assignment: CDR1 SGHNT and CDR2 YYREEE (reference sequence). With 0 bases clipped from V and 6 bases from J, the junction kept 6 bases outside the gene matches. The CDR3 spans 16 residues. In DNA, the CDR3 is TGTGCCAGCAGCTTGGGCGGCGGGAGGGCCCCCGGGGAGCTGTTTTTT. It translates to CASSLGGGRAPGELFF.

This rearrangement joins TRBV6-1 to TRBJ2-1; 8 bases are a match to TRBD1. The CDR3 extends over 15 amino acids. Germline values: CDR1 MNHNS, CDR2 SASEGT. Trimming cost V 5 bases and J 3 bases; bases outside gene matches: 6. CDR3 bases: TGTGCCAGCAGTTCCGGGACAGGAGACTACAATGAGCAGTTCTTC. This codes for CASSSGTGDYNEQFF.

This clone is a singleton in its sample. The V call is TRBV6-6, the J call TRBJ2-2; 9 bases fit TRBD1. CDR1 MNHNY and CDR2 SVGAGI come from the germline V gene (reference sequence). The V segment lost 6 bases and the J segment 4 bases; nucleotides outside the gene matches: 6. This CDR3 region has 15 residues. The CDR3 here is CASSRTGGFTGELFF. The CDR3 DNA follows: TGTGCCAGCAGCCGAACAGGGGGCTTCACCGGGGAGCTGTTTTTT.

This chain connects TRBV7-9 to TRBJ1-3, with 8 positions matching TRBD1. The CDR3 length is 14 residues. Trimming took 6 bases from V and 2 from J; bases not matched to a gene: 3. The germline V gene has CDR1 SEHNR and CDR2 FQNEAQ (reference sequence). The chain's CDR3 is CASRGQAAGNTIYF. CDR3 in DNA: TGTGCCAGCAGGGGACAGGCGGCTGGAAACACCATATATTTT.